The 30 T cell receptor beta chains below all came from one sample that was sequenced in a study of regulatory T cells in long-lasting Graves disease. TCR beta libraries were built with iRepertoire HTBI primers and Arm-PCR of CDR3 regions. TCRdb redid the calling of the multiplex PCR reads with MiXCR, one entry per CDR3 protein. The table records around 240,000 distinct CDR3 sequences, around 18% of them present only once. Time point noted: newly diagnosed GD, antithyroid drugs for less than 3 months. Preparation of the TCR library used RNA extracted from PBMCs. These data were also filed under a second study, of T cells in Graves' hyperthyroidism and ophthalmopathy.

The sequenced sample was peripheral blood mononuclear cells (PBMCs), obtained at new diagnosis, from a patient treated with antithyroid drugs. The source is a woman aged 25 to 39 with Graves disease.

As regards this clonotype: Being one base from a much bigger clone, this may be a read error. The rearrangement uses TRBV10-3 and TRBJ1-2; TRBD1 might be the D (6 bases). Germline loops: CDR1 ENHRY, CDR2 SYGVKD. The length of the CDR3 is 15 residues. CDR3 in amino acids: CATSDLQGLGYGYTF. The CDR3 DNA reads TGTGCCACCAGTGACCTTCAGGGGTTGGGCTATGGCTACACCTTC.

This clonotype appeared many times. CDR3 sequence reads: CASSFTPAGQPQHF. The CDR3 bases are TGTGCCAGCAGTTTCACTCCGGCGGGTCAGCCCCAGCATTTT. V gene TRBV6-5 combines with J gene TRBJ1-5; D is unresolved. The CDR3 extends over 14 amino acids. CDR1 and CDR2 (germline): MNHEY, SVGAGI. V gave up 4 bases and J gave up 6 bases, with 13 bases separating them.

This clonotype came up many times. The V and J genes are TRBV20-1 and TRBJ1-3; 9 bases are a match to TRBD1. With 4 bases clipped from V and 4 bases from J, the junction kept 8 bases outside the gene matches. The germline CDR1 and CDR2 sequences are DFQATT and SNEGSKA (reference sequence). CDR3 size: 15 residues. The CDR3 DNA follows: TGCAGTGCTAAACAGGGGGCTGAAAGGGGAAACACCATATATTTT. This gives the protein CSAKQGAERGNTIYF.

This clonotype was observed many times. The chain employs TRBV20-1 and TRBJ1-1; D is undetermined. The length of the CDR3 is 11 residues. Trimming left V 6 bases short and J 2 bases short, with 7 bases between. The germline gives CDR1 DFQATT, CDR2 SNEGSKA (reference sequence). The CDR3, as DNA: TGCAGTGCCCCCCCCAACACTGAAGCTTTCTTT. Its translation is CSAPPNTEAFF.

This clonotype was observed a single time. The V and J genes are TRBV12-3 or TRBV12-4 and TRBJ2-5, with 10 bases aligning to TRBD1. There are 13 residues in the CDR3. J gave up 6 bases and V 6 bases, and 4 bases lay outside the gene matches. The CDR3 region has the DNA TGTGCCAGCAGGTCGGGACAGGGGAAGACCCAGTACTTC. Protein product: CASRSGQGKTQYF.

The table lists this clonotype with many counts. The chain couples TRBV18 to TRBJ2-7, with a possible D match to TRBD2 (5 bases). This CDR3 region has 13 residues. Germline-derived CDR1 and CDR2 are KGHSH and LQKENI. Trimming removed 2 bases at V and 3 bases at J, with 8 bases between. In nucleotides, the CDR3 is TGTGCCAGCTCACCAGGGAGCGGCTACGAGCAGTACTTC. Translation: CASSPGSGYEQYF.

This clonotype was picked up many times. The chain is built from TRBV29-1 and TRBJ2-3, with 9 positions matching TRBD1. The germline CDR1 and CDR2 sequences are SQVTM and ANQGSEA. The ends lost 3 bases at V and 3 bases at J; junction bases unmatched: 4. This CDR3 region has 14 residues. CDR3 residues: CSVDPDRGTDTQYF. The CDR3 DNA follows: TGCAGCGTTGATCCCGACAGGGGGACAGATACGCAGTATTTT.

V and J are TRBV19 and TRBJ1-2, with D hard to call. This CDR3 is built from 14 residues. Looked up from germline, CDR1 is LNHDA and CDR2 is SQIVND (reference sequence). V was shortened by 7 bases and J by 2 bases, with 14 bases between the two germline ends. The CDR3 nucleotides are TGTGCCAGTAACCCCGGTCGGGTGAACTATGGCTACACCTTC. It encodes CASNPGRVNYGYTF.

This clonotype showed up many times. This chain connects TRBV6-1 to TRBJ2-7; 10 bases agree with TRBD1. Germline CDR1 MNHNS, CDR2 SASEGT. The CDR3 extends over 14 amino acids. Unmatched junction bases numbered 11, after V lost 6 bases and J lost 9 bases. In DNA, the CDR3 is TGTGCCAGCAGGTCGGACAGGGGGACTCTACGGCAGTACTTC. Encoded protein: CASRSDRGTLRQYF.

At least ten counts were recorded for this clonotype. The V and J genes are TRBV15 and TRBJ2-5; D is possibly TRBD1 (7 bases). The length of the CDR3 is 13 residues. Trimming took off 5 bases at V and 7 bases at J, with 14 bases between the two ends. From germline, CDR1 is LNHNV and CDR2 YYDKDF (reference sequence). CDR3 protein: CATSPGGPRTQYF. The DNA of the CDR3 is TGTGCCACCAGCCCAGGGGGGCCGCGGACCCAGTACTTC.

The gene calls are TRBV4-1 and TRBJ1-2; D is perhaps TRBD1 (6 bases). From germline, CDR1 is MGHRA and CDR2 YSYEKL. CDR3 size: 15 residues. Trimming took 1 base from V and 4 from J, leaving 13 bases between them. CDR3 in DNA: TGCGCCAGCAGCCAAGGTCAGGGGCCCCTCTATGGCTACACCTTC. This sequence encodes CASSQGQGPLYGYTF.

Details on this clonotype: At one end the junction does not follow the germline gene, possibly because of a read error. The V and J genes are TRBV4-1 and TRBJ2-1; a weak D match, TRBD1 (7 bases). Germline lookup yields CDR1 MGHRA and CDR2 YSYEKL. The CDR3 spans 16 residues. Here the CDR3 reads CAGSQAGQGGWNEQFF. The CDR3 DNA follows: TGCGCCGGCAGCCAAGCTGGCCAGGGGGGTTGGAATGAGCAGTTCTTC.

The V and J genes are TRBV11-3 and TRBJ2-1; D is uncertain. The V end lost 1 base, the J end lost 10 bases, and 14 bases lay between the germline ends. This CDR3 has 14 residues. In germline, CDR1 is SGHNT, CDR2 YENEEA. This chain's CDR3 is CASSLGSGVREQFF. Written as DNA, the CDR3 is TGTGCCAGCAGCTTAGGTTCAGGAGTTAGGGAGCAGTTCTTC.

The sample holds a few counts of this clonotype. One end of the junction does not line up with germline, which may come from a read error. The chain carries TRBV5-1 and TRBJ2-1; D is perhaps TRBD2 (6 bases). This CDR3 is built from 16 residues. Germline-derived CDR1 and CDR2 are SGHRS and YFSETQ. As DNA, the CDR3 is TGCACCAGCAGCTTGTTGCGGGATCTCAACGGGGATGAGCAGTTCTTC. Protein sequence: CTSSLLRDLNGDEQFF. Based on the CDR3 plus reference TRBV5-1 and TRBJ2-1, the full variable domain is KAGVTQTPRYLIKTRGQQVTLSCSPISGHRSVSWYQQTPGQGLQFLFEYFSETQRNKGNFPGRFSGRQFSNSRSEMNVSTLELGDSALYLCTSSLLRDLNGDEQFFGPGTRLTVL.

Notes on this clonotype: This clone may be a read error of a much larger clone one base away. V and J are TRBV6-1 and TRBJ1-4; a weak D match, TRBD1 (6 bases). The CDR3 is 13 amino acids. CDR1 and CDR2 (germline): MNHNS, SASEGT. Between the trimmed V and J ends, which lost 6 bases and 7 bases, there was a span of 12 bases. CDR3 in DNA: TGTGCCAGCAGCAGGGGCATTGGTGAAAAACTGTTTTTT. The encoded protein is CASSRGIGEKLFF.

The sample holds a few counts of this clonotype. The DNA for the CDR3 is TGTGCCAGCAGTTTCCTCGGGGGGTCTGTTCAGGAGCTGTTTTTT. This sequence encodes CASSFLGGSVQELFF. The V call is TRBV7-2, the J call TRBJ2-2; 7 bases agree with TRBD2. The V gene end was trimmed by 6 bases and the J gene end by 10 bases; junction bases not matched to a gene: 14. This CDR3 is built from 15 residues. Per the germline V gene, CDR1 is SGHTA and CDR2 is FQGNSA.

At least ten counts were recorded for this clonotype. The chain combines TRBV11-1 with TRBJ2-1; D is undetermined. Trimming cost V 2 bases and J 4 bases, with 6 bases left between them. Germline V CDR1 and CDR2: SGHAT, FQDESV (reference sequence). The CDR3 consists of 13 residues. This CDR3 is CASSLRQYNEQFF. The CDR3 DNA reads as TGTGCCAGCAGCTTAAGGCAGTACAATGAGCAGTTCTTC.

As to this clonotype: A far larger clone is one nucleotide away, so this likely arose from a read error. The chain has TRBV6-2 or TRBV6-3 and TRBJ2-5, with TRBD2 as a possible D gene (6 bases). The CDR3 length is 16 residues. Trimming cost V 5 bases and J 2 bases, with 18 bases left between them. Germline V lookup: CDR1 MNHEY, CDR2 SVGEGT. Here the CDR3 DNA reads TGTGCCAGCAGTAAGACTCCCGGACGGGGGCAAGAGACCCAGTACTTC. Residues: CASSKTPGRGQETQYF.

This clonotype showed up just a few times. Written as DNA, the CDR3 is TGTGCCAGCAGCATAGGCAGGGGAGATGGCTACACCTTC. Amino acid sequence: CASSIGRGDGYTF. V gene TRBV7-9 combines with J gene TRBJ1-2, with D perhaps matching TRBD1 (6 bases). Trimming took off 5 bases at V and 6 bases at J, with 13 bases between the two ends. CDR3 size: 13 residues. CDR1 is SEHNR, CDR2 FQNEAQ, per germline (reference sequence).

This clonotype was seen only a few times. J is TRBJ1-2 and V is TRBV7-9; D ambiguous. Between the trimmed V and J ends, which lost 2 bases and 1 base, there was a span of 8 bases. The CDR3 is 14 residues long. CDR1 is SEHNR and CDR2 is FQNEAQ in the germline V gene (reference sequence). This CDR3 is CASSLSLGNYGYTF. The CDR3 nucleotides are TGTGCCAGCAGCTTATCCTTGGGTAACTATGGCTACACCTTC.

The chain couples TRBV7-8 to TRBJ1-6; 10 bases agree with TRBD1. The V segment lost 5 bases and the J segment 9 bases; nucleotides outside the gene matches: 7. CDR1 and CDR2 from the germline V gene are SGHVS and FQNEAQ. This CDR3 has 15 residues. DNA of the CDR3: TGTGCCAGCAGCCCCGGGACAGGGGCGATTTCACCCCTCCACTTT. This sequence encodes CASSPGTGAISPLHF.

In this sample, this clonotype turned up many times. V gene TRBV20-1 combines with J gene TRBJ2-7, with D unclear. Germline V lookup: CDR1 DFQATT, CDR2 SNEGSKA (reference sequence). The V and J ends lost 5 bases and 3 bases respectively, with 8 bases between them. CDR3 length equals 11 residues. For the CDR3, the DNA is TGCAGTGCTTCCTTGGGCTACGAGCAGTACTTC. Encoded protein: CSASLGYEQYF.

In this sample, this clonotype turned up many times. The chain couples TRBV12-3 or TRBV12-4 to TRBJ2-6; no clear D gene. V gave up 7 bases and J gave up 0 bases, with 10 bases separating them. The CDR3 is 15 amino acids. CDR3 residues: CASTIRVSGANVLTF. The CDR3 nucleotides are TGTGCCAGCACAATCCGGGTCTCTGGGGCCAACGTCCTGACTTTC.

This clonotype showed up just a few times. V usage is TRBV20-1 and J usage is TRBJ1-3; TRBD1 agrees at 8 bases. The CDR3 has 14 amino acids. V dropped 4 bases and J dropped 6; count of bases not matched to a gene: 8. Germline CDR1 is DFQATT and CDR2 is SNEGSKA (reference sequence). CDR3 residues: CSATMTGVENTIYF. The CDR3 nucleotides are TGCAGTGCTACCATGACAGGGGTTGAAAACACCATATATTTT.

This clonotype was detected only a few times. CDR3 DNA: TGTGCCAGTATCGGGGCGGGGGGGTTTGGTGAGCAGTTCTTC. This encodes CASIGAGGFGEQFF. V and J are TRBV19 and TRBJ2-1, with 9 bases matching TRBD2. V trimming: 7 bases; J trimming: 9 bases; junction bases outside the gene matches: 10. The CDR3 runs to 14 residues. Germline CDR1 and CDR2: LNHDA and SQIVND (reference sequence).

The CDR3 sequence is CASSLPGTSNEKLFF. CDR3 DNA: TGTGCCAGCAGCCTCCCCGGGACATCTAATGAAAAACTGTTTTTT. This chain connects TRBV14 to TRBJ1-4, with D perhaps TRBD1 (6 bases). The ends were cut back, 4 bases at V and 3 bases at J, with 12 bases in the middle. The CDR3 spans 15 residues. CDR1 and CDR2 from the germline V gene are SGHDN and FVKESK.

In regard to this clonotype: A much bigger clone sits one base away, suggesting this may be a read error. The V gene is TRBV6-5, the J gene TRBJ1-1, with D maybe TRBD1 (6 bases). Germline CDR1 and CDR2: MNHEY and SVGAGI. The CDR3 is 15 amino acids. CDR3 residues: CVSSYSKQGRSEAFF. The CDR3 bases are TGTGTCAGCAGTTACTCCAAGCAGGGGAGGAGTGAAGCTTTCTTT.

This clonotype showed up many times. V usage is TRBV12-3 or TRBV12-4 and J usage is TRBJ2-2; D is uncertain. The CDR3 contains 13 residues. The germline V and J ends were trimmed by 4 bases and 1 base, with 4 bases remaining between them. DNA of the CDR3: TGTGCCAGCAGTTCCAGGAACACCGGGGAGCTGTTTTTT. Its translation: CASSSRNTGELFF.

This clonotype showed up many times. The rearrangement joins TRBV7-9 to TRBJ2-7; 8 bases are shared with TRBD1. Germline V lookup: CDR1 SEHNR, CDR2 FQNEAQ (reference sequence). The CDR3 sequence is 15 residues long. The junction had 7 bases not matched to a gene; V was cut back by 2 bases and J by 4 bases. The CDR3 protein is CASSLWDRSSYEQYF. The CDR3 coding sequence is TGTGCCAGCAGCTTATGGGACAGGAGTTCTTACGAGCAGTACTTC.

The rearrangement joins TRBV7-9 to TRBJ1-2, with TRBD1 as a possible D gene (6 bases). V was shortened by 6 bases and J by 4 bases, with 21 bases between the two germline ends. The germline gives CDR1 SEHNR, CDR2 FQNEAQ (reference sequence). This CDR3 contains 16 residues. CDR3 sequence: CASRPSLRDNLYGYTF. In nucleotides, the CDR3 is TGTGCCAGCAGGCCTTCACTCCGGGACAATCTCTATGGCTACACCTTC.